Each of the 17 T cell receptor beta chains below was sequenced from the same sample in a study of T cell repertoires in cytomegalovirus infection. TCRdb reprocessed the reads via MiXCR and lists one record per CDR3 protein. The sample comprises 740,000 or so distinct CDR3 sequences, about a third of which are singletons, and around 3% rests with the top ten. Source material: PBMCs. The receptors come from a human donor in good health (CMV status not recorded). Some clones in this sample may be carry-over from other donors' samples.

In this sample, this clonotype turned up many times. The rearrangement joins TRBV7-2 to TRBJ2-7; TRBD2 matches at 9 bases. The J segment lost 3 bases and the V segment lost 2 bases, leaving 5 bases of the junction unmatched. Germline values: CDR1 SGHTA, CDR2 FQGNSA. CDR3 length: 15 residues. Here the CDR3 DNA reads TGTGCCAGCAGCTTAACACTAGCGGGCCGCTACGAGCAGTACTTC. Its translation: CASSLTLAGRYEQYF. Filled out from reference TRBV7-2 and TRBJ2-7, the complete variable domain reads GAGVSQSPSNKVTEKGKDVELRCDPISGHTALYWYRQSLGQGLEFLIYFQGNSAPDKSGLPSDRFSAERTGGSVSTLTIQRTQQEDSAVYLCASSLTLAGRYEQYFGPGTRLTVT.

This clonotype was counted at least ten times. This rearrangement joins TRBV27 to TRBJ1-1, with D perhaps TRBD1 (6 bases). CDR1 is MNHEY, CDR2 SMNVEV, per germline (reference sequence). V lost 3 bases to trimming and J lost 5 bases, with 10 bases between them. The CDR3 is 13 amino acids. CDR3 sequence reads: CASSFQGRTEAFF. In DNA form, the CDR3 reads TGTGCCAGCAGTTTTCAGGGGCGGACTGAAGCTTTCTTT.

Note on this clonotype: In this CDR3 the conserved last residue, phenylalanine or tryptophan, is missing, so a read error is likely. The J gene is TRBJ2-7, the V gene TRBV19, with 7 bases lining up with TRBD1. The CDR3 sequence is 14 residues long. Germline trimming cut 5 bases from V and 2 bases from J; bases unmatched to any gene: 6. The V gene's germline CDR1 is LNHDA and CDR2 SQIVND (reference sequence). The CDR3 DNA is TGTGCCAGTAGTCCCGGGGACAGAGCCTACGAGCAGTACTTA. Its translation: CASSPGDRAYEQYL.

This clonotype was detected only a few times. The chain has TRBV10-3 and TRBJ2-7, with 11 bases fitting TRBD1. This CDR3 has 16 residues. Trimming took 4 bases from V and 5 from J; bases not matched to a gene: 10. Per germline, CDR1 ENHRY and CDR2 SYGVKD. The CDR3 reads CAISANRGQGVHEQYF. The CDR3 coding sequence is TGTGCCATCAGTGCCAATCGGGGACAGGGGGTCCACGAGCAGTACTTC.

This clonotype was observed at least ten times. The V call is TRBV28, the J call TRBJ1-1; D unclear. The CDR3 is 14 amino acids. Germline V gene lookup returns CDR1 MDHEN and CDR2 SYDVKM. V was shortened by 3 bases and J by 0 bases, with 8 bases between the two germline ends. In nucleotides, the CDR3 is TGTGCCAGCAGTTTCGGGGTGATGAACACTGAAGCTTTCTTT. Its protein product is CASSFGVMNTEAFF.

The chain has TRBV28 and TRBJ1-5; D perhaps matches TRBD1 (5 bases). The V and J ends lost 10 bases and 2 bases respectively, with 12 bases between them. CDR1 and CDR2 from the germline V gene are MDHEN and SYDVKM. This CDR3 is 13 amino acids long. CDR3 coding DNA: TGTGCCATAACGGGGCGAGGCAATCAGCCCCAGCATTTT. Translation: CAITGRGNQPQHF.

This clonotype has a count of ten or more. The chain links TRBV12-3 or TRBV12-4 to TRBJ1-1, with D maybe TRBD1 (6 bases). This CDR3 spans 14 amino acids. The V and J ends lost 5 bases and 1 base respectively, with 11 bases between them. The CDR3 spells CASSGGQGNTEAFF. CDR3 DNA sequence: TGTGCCAGCAGTGGGGGGCAGGGGAACACTGAAGCTTTCTTT.

V gene TRBV29-1 combines with J gene TRBJ2-5, with TRBD1 matching over 7 bases. The CDR3 contains 14 residues. V shed 5 bases and J 1 base; nucleotides not matched to a gene: 7. Germline V gives CDR1 SQVTM, CDR2 ANQGSEA. The CDR3 region is CSVLLTGIQETQYF. CDR3 coding DNA: TGCAGCGTTTTATTGACAGGGATCCAAGAGACCCAGTACTTC.

Comment on this clonotype: One junction end does not reproduce the germline sequence, and a read error may be involved. The chain joins TRBV11-2 to TRBJ2-7, with D possibly being TRBD2 (6 bases). CDR1 is SGHAT, CDR2 FQNNGV, per germline. CDR3 size: 14 residues. CDR3 sequence reads: CASSLGGDGGEQYF. The CDR3 DNA follows: TGTGCCAGCAGTTTAGGCGGGGACGGGGGCGAGCAGTACTTC.

This clonotype was detected many times. This chain connects TRBV7-2 to TRBJ2-3; D ambiguous. The CDR3 consists of 12 residues. Between the trimmed V and J ends, which lost 5 bases and 6 bases, there was a span of 9 bases. Germline V gene lookup returns CDR1 SGHTA and CDR2 FQGNSA. The CDR3 here is CASSPAGDTQYF. The CDR3 DNA follows: TGTGCCAGCAGCCCAGCTGGGGATACGCAGTATTTT.

With respect to this clonotype: Sequence at one end of the junction differs from germline and may be a read error. The chain links TRBV28 to TRBJ1-5; tentatively, D is TRBD1 (6 bases). Germline V gene data show CDR1 as MDHEN and CDR2 as SYDVKM. The CDR3 is 15 amino acids. The CDR3 spells CASSLRGRGFQPQQF. CDR3 bases: TGTGCCAGCAGTTTACGGGGGCGCGGGTTTCAGCCCCAGCAGTTT.

Comments on this clonotype: Germline and junction disagree at one end, which may indicate a read error. V gene TRBV7-7 combines with J gene TRBJ2-5; D is possibly TRBD2 (6 bases). The CDR3 has 15 amino acids. Germline V gives CDR1 SSHAT, CDR2 FNYEAQ (reference sequence). The CDR3 is CASSLNRRGEETQYF. The DNA for the CDR3 is TGTGCTAGCAGCTTAAACAGGCGGGGTGAAGAGACCCAGTACTTC.

CDR3: CSAEKGLAGDGEQYF. As DNA, the CDR3 is TGCAGTGCTGAAAAGGGACTAGCGGGAGACGGGGAGCAGTACTTC. The V call is TRBV20-1, the J call TRBJ2-7, with 14 bases identical to TRBD2. V shed 5 bases, J shed 7 bases, and the junction held 10 bases outside the gene matches. CDR1 is DFQATT, CDR2 SNEGSKA, per germline (reference sequence). The CDR3 totals 15 residues.

J is TRBJ1-1 and V is TRBV12-3 or TRBV12-4; D not certain. Deletions cut 8 bases from V and 1 base from J, with 14 bases between. CDR3 length equals 14 residues. Here the CDR3 DNA reads TGTGCCAGCGGCGAGGGAGGGAAGAACACTGAAGCTTTCTTT. Amino acid sequence: CASGEGGKNTEAFF.

The rearrangement uses TRBV12-3 or TRBV12-4 and TRBJ2-7; maybe TRBD1 (5 bases). This CDR3 comprises 15 residues. V was shortened by 6 bases and J by 0 bases, with 15 bases between the two germline ends. In DNA form, the CDR3 reads TGTGCCAGCAGCCCCGAAGGTGGGGCCTCCTACGAGCAGTACTTC. Translating it yields CASSPEGGASYEQYF.

V and J are TRBV6-6 and TRBJ2-1; D unclear. Per the germline V gene, CDR1 is MNHNY and CDR2 is SVGAGI (reference sequence). The CDR3 contains 16 residues. Trimming removed 0 bases at V and 0 bases at J, with 9 bases between. Written as DNA, the CDR3 is TGTGCCAGCAGTTACTCAGGCCATGACTCCTACAATGAGCAGTTCTTC. It is translated as CASSYSGHDSYNEQFF.

This rearrangement joins TRBV28 to TRBJ2-6; 11 nucleotides agree with TRBD1. The germline V gene has CDR1 MDHEN and CDR2 SYDVKM. Unmatched junction bases numbered 4, after V lost 6 bases and J lost 0 bases. This CDR3 spans 17 amino acids. CDR3 bases: TGTGCCAGCAGAGGGACAGGGGGTATCTCTGGGGCCAACGTCCTGACTTTC. This translates into CASRGTGGISGANVLTF.